These 19 T cell receptor beta chains were sequenced from one sample in a study of blood T cell repertoires in COVID-19. Sequenced by immunoSEQ multiplex PCR; TCRdb stores in-frame clones only, minus some. The data show over 200,000 clones, roughly nine tenths seen once. The sample consisted of peripheral blood. These receptors originate from a man aged 40-49 years with active or convalescent COVID-19.

The chain recombines TRBV29-1 with TRBJ2-5; a possible D gene is TRBD1 (5 bases). The CDR3 runs to 11 residues. Germline CDR1 reads SQVTM; CDR2 reads ANQGSEA. The ends were cut back, 0 bases at V and 7 bases at J, with 6 bases in the middle. The CDR3 reads CSVEDQGTQYF. DNA of the CDR3: TGCAGCGTTGAAGACCAGGGGACCCAGTACTTC.

This clone was detected only a few times. This rearrangement joins TRBV19 to TRBJ1-5; D remains unclear. The CDR3 sequence is 13 residues long. V was cut by 3 bases and J by 4 bases, with 7 bases left in between. The germline V gene has CDR1 LNHDA and CDR2 SQIVND (reference sequence). The CDR3 spells CASSMRVNQPQHF. CDR3 nucleotide sequence: TGTGCCAGTAGTATGAGGGTAAATCAGCCCCAGCATTTT.

CDR3 in amino acids: CASSMGLAPDIQYF. CDR3 in DNA: TGCGCCAGCAGTATGGGGCTAGCGCCGGACATTCAGTACTTC. This chain joins TRBV5-1 and TRBJ2-4, with D perhaps matching TRBD2 (6 bases). The CDR3 has 14 residues. The germline V gene encodes CDR1 SGHRS and CDR2 YFSETQ. V lost 5 bases, J lost 8 bases, and 17 bases lay in between.

This rearrangement joins TRBV9 to TRBJ2-1; 9 nucleotides agree with TRBD1. The CDR3 extends over 16 amino acids. The germline V gene encodes CDR1 SGDLS and CDR2 YYNGEE. Germline trimming cut 4 bases from V and 1 base from J; bases unmatched to any gene: 6. The CDR3: CASSIQGANSYNEQFF. For the CDR3, the DNA is TGTGCCAGCAGCATACAGGGGGCAAATTCCTACAATGAGCAGTTCTTC. The full variable domain, with the rest looked up from reference TRBV9 and TRBJ2-1, is DSGVTQTPKHLITATGQRVTLRCSPRSGDLSVYWYQQSLDQGLQFLIQYYNGEERAKGNILERFSAQQFPDLHSELNLSSLELGDSALYFCASSIQGANSYNEQFFGPGTRLTVL.

The rearrangement links TRBV28 to TRBJ1-2, with a possible D match to TRBD1 (6 bases). CDR3 length: 16 residues. The V end was cut by 5 bases, the J end by 5 bases, with 21 bases between. The germline gives CDR1 MDHEN, CDR2 SYDVKM. CDR3 in amino acids: CASSPARGAMRYGYTF. The CDR3 region has the DNA TGTGCCAGCAGTCCAGCCCGGGGGGCTATGAGGTATGGCTACACCTTC.

This clone was detected once. The chain joins TRBV18 to TRBJ1-1, with TRBD1 identical over 7 bases. In germline, CDR1 is KGHSH, CDR2 LQKENI. This CDR3 contains 15 residues. V gave up 2 bases and J gave up 5 bases; unmatched junction bases: 8. CDR3 residues: CASSPRQGRWTEAFF. In DNA form, the CDR3 reads TGTGCCAGCTCACCAAGACAGGGAAGGTGGACTGAAGCTTTCTTT.

The chain recombines TRBV10-1 with TRBJ2-2; D is unclear. Between the trimmed V and J ends, which lost 3 bases and 3 bases, there was a span of 11 bases. The CDR3 spans 15 residues. CDR1 and CDR2 from the germline V gene are WNHNN and SYGVQD (reference sequence). Here the CDR3 reads CASSDWRRYTGELFF. In DNA form, the CDR3 reads TGCGCCAGCAGTGACTGGCGGAGATACACCGGGGAGCTGTTTTTT.

V is TRBV12-5 and J is TRBJ2-1, with 12 bases lining up with TRBD2. The length of the CDR3 is 15 residues. V lost 6 bases, J lost 8 bases, and 8 bases stayed unmatched. The germline gives CDR1 LGHNT, CDR2 FRNRAP. The CDR3 DNA is TGTGCTAGTGGACTACTAGCGGGAGGACCCTATGAGCAGTTCTTC. This sequence encodes CASGLLAGGPYEQFF.

J is TRBJ2-5 and V is TRBV2; TRBD2 matches at 14 bases. The CDR3 totals 16 residues. The junction had 5 bases not matched to a gene; V was cut back by 4 bases and J by 4 bases. Germline V CDR1 and CDR2: SNHLY, FYNNEI. Here the CDR3 DNA reads TGTGCCAGCAGTGTCGGGACTAGCGGGGGTCCAGAGACCCAGTACTTC. It codes for CASSVGTSGGPETQYF.

As for this clone: The same CDR3 arises from other DNA sequences in this sample as well. This sequence joins TRBV28 and TRBJ2-2; 7 nucleotides match TRBD1. Germline lookup yields CDR1 MDHEN and CDR2 SYDVKM. The CDR3 loop spans 15 amino acids. V lost 3 bases to trimming and J lost 2 bases; unmatched junction nucleotides: 3. CDR3 protein: CASSFGTANTGELFF. The CDR3 bases are TGTGCCAGCAGTTTTGGGACAGCTAACACCGGGGAGCTGTTTTTT. Full variable domain (missing parts from reference TRBV28 and TRBJ2-2): DVKVTQSSRYLVKRTGEKVFLECVQDMDHENMFWYRQDPGLGLRLIYFSYDVKMKEKGDIPEGYSVSREKKERFSLILESASTNQTSMYLCASSFGTANTGELFFGEGSRLTVL.

The table lists this clone with a few counts. The chain links TRBV6-5 to TRBJ2-7; D is perhaps TRBD1 (5 bases). With 6 bases removed from V and 0 bases from J, the gap between germline ends came to 9 bases. Germline V gene data show CDR1 as MNHEY and CDR2 as SVGAGI. CDR3 length: 13 residues. DNA for the CDR3: TGTGCCAGCAGACAGGTTAACTCCTACGAGCAGTACTTC. Protein sequence: CASRQVNSYEQYF.

The V and J genes are TRBV19 and TRBJ2-5; D might be TRBD2 (6 bases). Trimming took off 5 bases at V and 2 bases at J, with 12 bases between the two ends. The CDR3 is 14 residues long. The germline CDR1 and CDR2 sequences are LNHDA and SQIVND (reference sequence). The CDR3 sequence: CASSSGTVQETQYF. CDR3 nucleotides: TGTGCCAGTAGTTCGGGGACTGTTCAAGAGACCCAGTACTTC. Drawing the rest from reference TRBV19 and TRBJ2-5, the complete variable domain is DGGITQSPKYLFRKEGQNVTLSCEQNLNHDAMYWYRQDPGQGLRLIYYSQIVNDFQKGDIAEGYSVSREKKESFPLTVTSAQKNPTAFYLCASSSGTVQETQYFGPGTRLLVL.

The genes are TRBV2 and TRBJ1-5; the match to TRBD1 covers 9 bases. The CDR3 totals 14 residues. Trimming removed 8 bases from V and 7 bases from J; junction bases left unmatched: 9. Germline V gives CDR1 SNHLY, CDR2 FYNNEI. CDR3: CASATGGKIQPQHF. The CDR3 DNA sequence: TGTGCCAGCGCCACAGGGGGCAAGATACAGCCCCAGCATTTT.

The CDR3 DNA is TGCGCCAGCAGATCCTCTAGCGGGGGCCCCATCTATGAGCAGTTCTTC. As protein: CASRSSSGGPIYEQFF. The chain combines TRBV4-1 with TRBJ2-1; 10 nucleotides match TRBD2. This CDR3 spans 16 amino acids. Germline lookup yields CDR1 MGHRA and CDR2 YSYEKL. Trimming removed 6 bases from V and 8 bases from J; junction bases left unmatched: 13.

This chain uses TRBV5-4 with TRBJ2-5, with 13 bases fitting TRBD2. The junction had 5 bases not matched to a gene; V was cut back by 1 base and J by 5 bases. CDR3 length equals 16 residues. Per germline, CDR1 SGHNT and CDR2 YYREEE (reference sequence). As DNA, the CDR3 is TGTGCCAGCAGCTTGATGGCACTAGCGGGGGGGGAGACCCAGTACTTC. Its translation: CASSLMALAGGETQYF.

The genes are TRBV29-1 and TRBJ2-1, with no clear D. The V end lost 0 bases, the J end lost 0 bases, and 12 bases lay between the germline ends. The CDR3 has 16 amino acids. The germline CDR1 and CDR2 sequences are SQVTM and ANQGSEA. The CDR3 reads CSVEDPERSSYNEQFF. Here the CDR3 DNA reads TGCAGCGTTGAAGATCCGGAGAGAAGCTCCTACAATGAGCAGTTCTTC.

The J gene is TRBJ2-3, the V gene TRBV5-1; 10 bases are shared with TRBD2. The CDR3 length is 15 residues. In germline, CDR1 is SGHRS, CDR2 YFSETQ. V lost 5 bases, J lost 1 base, and 4 bases stayed unmatched. CDR3 region: CASRLSGGRTDTQYF. The CDR3 bases are TGCGCCAGCAGACTTAGCGGGGGGCGCACAGATACGCAGTATTTT.

The J gene is TRBJ2-7, the V gene TRBV7-9, with D perhaps matching TRBD1 (5 bases). Trimming took 5 bases from V and 7 from J, leaving 18 bases between them. From germline, CDR1 is SEHNR and CDR2 FQNEAQ (reference sequence). The CDR3 is 14 residues long. Here the CDR3 reads CASSPRGHPLEQYF. Here the CDR3 DNA reads TGTGCCAGCAGCCCCCGAGGACACCCTTTGGAGCAGTACTTC. The full variable domain, rest sourced from reference TRBV7-9 and TRBJ2-7, is DTGVSQNPRHKITKRGQNVTFRCDPISEHNRLYWYRQTLGQGPEFLTYFQNEAQLEKSRLLSDRFSAERPKGSFSTLEIQRTEQGDSAMYLCASSPRGHPLEQYFGPGTRLTVT.

This clone has just one count. This chain uses TRBV12-3 or TRBV12-4 with TRBJ2-5; no reliable D call. This CDR3 spans 12 amino acids. Trimming pared 2 bases from V and 1 base from J, leaving 2 bases between. CDR3 in DNA: TGTGCCAGCAGTTTACTCCAAGAGACCCAGTACTTC. Translating it yields CASSLLQETQYF.